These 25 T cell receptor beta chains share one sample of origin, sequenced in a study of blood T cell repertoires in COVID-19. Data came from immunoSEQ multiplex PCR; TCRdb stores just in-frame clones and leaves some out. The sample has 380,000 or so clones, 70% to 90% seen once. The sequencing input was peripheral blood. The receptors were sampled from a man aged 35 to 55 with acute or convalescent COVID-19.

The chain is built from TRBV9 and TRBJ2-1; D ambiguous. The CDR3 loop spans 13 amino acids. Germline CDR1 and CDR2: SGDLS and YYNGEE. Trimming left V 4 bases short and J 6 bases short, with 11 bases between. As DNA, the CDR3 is TGTGCCAGCAGCCCTTTGCGCTCCAATGAGCAGTTCTTC. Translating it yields CASSPLRSNEQFF.

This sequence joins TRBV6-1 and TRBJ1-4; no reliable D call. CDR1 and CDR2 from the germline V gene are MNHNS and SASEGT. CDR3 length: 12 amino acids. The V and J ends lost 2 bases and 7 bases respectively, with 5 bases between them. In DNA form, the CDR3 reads TGTGCCAGCAGTGAACGGGGTGAAAAACTGTTTTTT. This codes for CASSERGEKLFF.

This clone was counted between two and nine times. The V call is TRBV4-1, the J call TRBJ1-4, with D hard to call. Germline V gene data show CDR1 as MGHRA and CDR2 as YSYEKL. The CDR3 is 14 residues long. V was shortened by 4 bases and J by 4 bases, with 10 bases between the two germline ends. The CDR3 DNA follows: TGCGCCAGCAGCCTTCGACTGTTTAATGAAAAACTGTTTTTT. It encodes CASSLRLFNEKLFF.

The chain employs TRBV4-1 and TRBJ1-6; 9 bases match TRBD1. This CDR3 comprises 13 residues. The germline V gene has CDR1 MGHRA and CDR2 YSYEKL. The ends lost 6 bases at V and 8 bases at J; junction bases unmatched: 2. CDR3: CASRGQGYSPLHF. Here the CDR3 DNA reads TGCGCCAGCAGAGGACAGGGGTATTCACCCCTCCACTTT.

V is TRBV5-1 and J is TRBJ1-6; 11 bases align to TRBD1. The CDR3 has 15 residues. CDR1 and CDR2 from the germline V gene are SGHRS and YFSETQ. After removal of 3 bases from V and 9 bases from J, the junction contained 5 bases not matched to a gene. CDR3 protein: CASSSGQGAISPLHF. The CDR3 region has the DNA TGCGCCAGCAGCTCCGGACAGGGGGCGATTTCACCCCTCCACTTT. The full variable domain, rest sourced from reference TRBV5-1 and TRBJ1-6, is KAGVTQTPRYLIKTRGQQVTLSCSPISGHRSVSWYQQTPGQGLQFLFEYFSETQRNKGNFPGRFSGRQFSNSRSEMNVSTLELGDSALYLCASSSGQGAISPLHFGNGTRLTVT.

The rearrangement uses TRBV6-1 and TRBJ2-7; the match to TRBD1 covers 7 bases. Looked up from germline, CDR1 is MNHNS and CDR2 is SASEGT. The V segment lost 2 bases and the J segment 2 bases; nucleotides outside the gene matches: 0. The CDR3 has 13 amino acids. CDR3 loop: CASSERGPYEQYF. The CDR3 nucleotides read TGTGCCAGCAGTGAAAGGGGGCCCTACGAGCAGTACTTC.

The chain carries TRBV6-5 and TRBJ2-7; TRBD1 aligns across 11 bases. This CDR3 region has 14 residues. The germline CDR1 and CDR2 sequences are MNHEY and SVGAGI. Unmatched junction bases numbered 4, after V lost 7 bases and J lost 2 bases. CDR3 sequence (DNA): TGTGCCAGCACCCGGACAGGGGGCCCCTACGAGCAGTACTTC. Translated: CASTRTGGPYEQYF.

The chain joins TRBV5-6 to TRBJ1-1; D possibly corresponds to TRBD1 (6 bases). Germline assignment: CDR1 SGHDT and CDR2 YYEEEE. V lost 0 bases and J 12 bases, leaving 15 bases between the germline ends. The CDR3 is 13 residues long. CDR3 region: CASSLEAGALSFF. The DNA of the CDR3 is TGTGCCAGCAGCTTGGAGGCAGGGGCCCTGTCTTTCTTT.

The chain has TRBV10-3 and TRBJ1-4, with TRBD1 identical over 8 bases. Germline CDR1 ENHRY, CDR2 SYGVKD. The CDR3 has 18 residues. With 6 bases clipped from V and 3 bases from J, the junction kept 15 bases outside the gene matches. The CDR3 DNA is TGTGCCATCAGCCGACAAGGGCAGGGGGCTCTACCTAATGAAAAACTGTTTTTT. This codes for CAISRQGQGALPNEKLFF.

The CDR3: CASSLTPGGRYEQYF. The CDR3 DNA follows: TGTGCCAGCAGCTTAACTCCAGGGGGCAGGTACGAGCAGTACTTC. V and J are TRBV7-3 and TRBJ2-7, with 8 bases matching TRBD1. Germline V gene lookup returns CDR1 SGHTA and CDR2 FQGTGA. V was clipped by 0 bases and J by 4 bases; unmatched bases: 5. This CDR3 contains 15 residues.

CDR3 loop: CASSNNDRVNQPQHF. The CDR3 DNA is TGTGCCAGTAGTAATAACGACAGGGTCAATCAGCCCCAGCATTTT. The rearrangement uses TRBV19 and TRBJ1-5, with 7 bases aligning to TRBD1. This CDR3 comprises 15 residues. Germline CDR1 and CDR2: LNHDA and SQIVND (reference sequence). The ends lost 4 bases at V and 3 bases at J; junction bases unmatched: 6.

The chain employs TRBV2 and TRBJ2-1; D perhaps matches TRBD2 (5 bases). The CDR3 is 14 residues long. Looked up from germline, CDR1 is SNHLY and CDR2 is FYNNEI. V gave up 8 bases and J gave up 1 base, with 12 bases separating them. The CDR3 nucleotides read TGTGCCAGCTGTCCCACTAGTTCCTACAATGAGCAGTTCTTC. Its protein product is CASCPTSSYNEQFF.

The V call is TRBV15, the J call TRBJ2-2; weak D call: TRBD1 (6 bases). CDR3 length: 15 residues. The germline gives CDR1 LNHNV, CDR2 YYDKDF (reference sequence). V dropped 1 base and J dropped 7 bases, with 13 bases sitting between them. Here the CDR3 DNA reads TGTGCCACCAGCAGAGGCTACAGGGAATACGGGGAGCTGTTTTTT. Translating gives CATSRGYREYGELFF.

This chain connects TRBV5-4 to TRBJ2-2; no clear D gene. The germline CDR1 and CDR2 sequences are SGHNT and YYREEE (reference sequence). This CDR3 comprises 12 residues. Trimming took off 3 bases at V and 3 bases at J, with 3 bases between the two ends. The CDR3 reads CASSSDTGELFF. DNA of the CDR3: TGTGCCAGCAGCTCAGACACCGGGGAGCTGTTTTTT.

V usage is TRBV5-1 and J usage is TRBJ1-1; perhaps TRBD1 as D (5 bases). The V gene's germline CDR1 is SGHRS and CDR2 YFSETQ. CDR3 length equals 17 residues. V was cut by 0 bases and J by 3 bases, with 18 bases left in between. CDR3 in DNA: TGCGCCAGCAGCTTGGGGGGACCTCTTCGCGGGGACACTGAAGCTTTCTTT. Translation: CASSLGGPLRGDTEAFF.

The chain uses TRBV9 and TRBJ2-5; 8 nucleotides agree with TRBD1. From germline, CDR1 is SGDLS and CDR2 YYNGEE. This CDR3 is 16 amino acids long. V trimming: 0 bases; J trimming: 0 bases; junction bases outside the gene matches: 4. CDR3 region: CASSVDQGANQETQYF. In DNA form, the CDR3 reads TGTGCCAGCAGCGTAGACCAGGGGGCCAACCAAGAGACCCAGTACTTC.

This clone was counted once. The CDR3 region is CASSSLRWGSVYGYTF. The CDR3 DNA follows: TGTGCCAGTAGTTCTCTTCGGTGGGGCAGCGTCTATGGCTACACCTTC. V is TRBV19 and J is TRBJ1-2, with D tentatively TRBD1 (5 bases). In germline, CDR1 is LNHDA, CDR2 SQIVND (reference sequence). The V end was cut by 5 bases, the J end by 4 bases, with 20 bases between. CDR3 length: 16 residues. The full variable domain, its missing parts supplied by reference TRBV19 and TRBJ1-2, is DGGITQSPKYLFRKEGQNVTLSCEQNLNHDAMYWYRQDPGQGLRLIYYSQIVNDFQKGDIAEGYSVSREKKESFPLTVTSAQKNPTAFYLCASSSLRWGSVYGYTFGSGTRLTVV.

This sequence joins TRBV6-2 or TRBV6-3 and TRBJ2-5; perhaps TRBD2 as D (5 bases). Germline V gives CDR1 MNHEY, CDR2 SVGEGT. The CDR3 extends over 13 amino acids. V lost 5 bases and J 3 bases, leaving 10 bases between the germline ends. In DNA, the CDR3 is TGTGCCAGCAGTCGCGGGTCCAAAGAGACCCAGTACTTC. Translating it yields CASSRGSKETQYF.

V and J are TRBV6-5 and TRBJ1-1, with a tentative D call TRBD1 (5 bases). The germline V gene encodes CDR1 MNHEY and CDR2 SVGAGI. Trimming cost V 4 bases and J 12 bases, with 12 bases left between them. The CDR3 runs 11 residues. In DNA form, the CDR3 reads TGTGCCAGCAGTTTTTCAGGGTTGTCTTTCTTT. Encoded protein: CASSFSGLSFF.

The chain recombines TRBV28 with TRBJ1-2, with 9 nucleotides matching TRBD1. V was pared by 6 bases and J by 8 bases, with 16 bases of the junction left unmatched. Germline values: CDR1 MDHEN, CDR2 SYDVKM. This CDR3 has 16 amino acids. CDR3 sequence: CASSLGTGGASGGYTF. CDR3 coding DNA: TGTGCCAGCAGCCTGGGAACAGGGGGCGCCTCTGGGGGCTACACCTTC.

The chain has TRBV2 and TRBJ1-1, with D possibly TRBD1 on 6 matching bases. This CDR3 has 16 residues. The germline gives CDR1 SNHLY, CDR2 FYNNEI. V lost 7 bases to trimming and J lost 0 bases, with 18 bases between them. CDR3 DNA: TGTGCCAGCAAGCTGGACAGATCGTACATGAACACTGAAGCTTTCTTT. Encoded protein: CASKLDRSYMNTEAFF.

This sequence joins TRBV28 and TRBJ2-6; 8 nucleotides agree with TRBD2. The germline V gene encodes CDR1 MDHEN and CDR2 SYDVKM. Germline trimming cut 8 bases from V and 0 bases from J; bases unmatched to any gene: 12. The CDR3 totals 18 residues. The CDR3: CASLGAGGTGSGANVLTF. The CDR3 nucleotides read TGTGCCAGCTTAGGGGCGGGGGGCACCGGCTCTGGGGCCAACGTCCTGACTTTC. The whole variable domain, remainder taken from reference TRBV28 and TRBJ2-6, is DVKVTQSSRYLVKRTGEKVFLECVQDMDHENMFWYRQDPGLGLRLIYFSYDVKMKEKGDIPEGYSVSREKKERFSLILESASTNQTSMYLCASLGAGGTGSGANVLTFGAGSRLTVL.

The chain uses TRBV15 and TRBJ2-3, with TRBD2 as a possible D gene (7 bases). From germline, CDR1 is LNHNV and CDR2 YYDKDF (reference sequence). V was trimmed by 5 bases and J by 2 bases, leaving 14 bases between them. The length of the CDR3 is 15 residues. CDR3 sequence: CATSGGAESTDTQYF. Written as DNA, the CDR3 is TGTGCCACCAGCGGGGGGGCGGAGTCCACAGATACGCAGTATTTT.

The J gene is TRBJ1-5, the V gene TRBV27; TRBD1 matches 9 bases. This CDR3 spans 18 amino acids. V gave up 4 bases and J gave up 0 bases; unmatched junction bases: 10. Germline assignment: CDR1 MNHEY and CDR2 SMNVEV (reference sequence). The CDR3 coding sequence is TGTGCCAGCAGTTCCGGGACAGGGCCCTACTATAGCAATCAGCCCCAGCATTTT. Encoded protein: CASSSGTGPYYSNQPQHF.

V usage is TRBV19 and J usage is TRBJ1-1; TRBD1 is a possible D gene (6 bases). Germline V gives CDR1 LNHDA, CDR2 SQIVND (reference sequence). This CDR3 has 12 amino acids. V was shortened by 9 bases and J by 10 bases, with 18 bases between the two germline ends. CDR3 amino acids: CASREGGVGAFF. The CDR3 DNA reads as TGTGCCAGCCGGGAGGGGGGGGTCGGAGCTTTCTTT.